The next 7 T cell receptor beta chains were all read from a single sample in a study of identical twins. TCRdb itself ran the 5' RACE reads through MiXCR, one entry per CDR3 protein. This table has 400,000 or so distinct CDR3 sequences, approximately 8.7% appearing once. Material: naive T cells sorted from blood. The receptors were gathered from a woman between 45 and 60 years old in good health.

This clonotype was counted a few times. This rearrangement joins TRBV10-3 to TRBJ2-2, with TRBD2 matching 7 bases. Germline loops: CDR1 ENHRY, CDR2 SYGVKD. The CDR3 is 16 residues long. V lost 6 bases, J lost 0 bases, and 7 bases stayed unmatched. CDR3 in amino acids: CAISKPGLPNTGELFF. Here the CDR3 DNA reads TGTGCCATCAGCAAACCGGGACTACCGAACACCGGGGAGCTGTTTTTT.

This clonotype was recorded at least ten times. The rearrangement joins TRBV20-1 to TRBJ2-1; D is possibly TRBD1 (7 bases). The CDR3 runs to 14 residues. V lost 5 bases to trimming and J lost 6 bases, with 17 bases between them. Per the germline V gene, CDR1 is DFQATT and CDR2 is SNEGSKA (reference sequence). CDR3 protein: CSAGGRDSINEQFF. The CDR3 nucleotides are TGCAGTGCTGGGGGGCGGGACAGTATCAATGAGCAGTTCTTC.

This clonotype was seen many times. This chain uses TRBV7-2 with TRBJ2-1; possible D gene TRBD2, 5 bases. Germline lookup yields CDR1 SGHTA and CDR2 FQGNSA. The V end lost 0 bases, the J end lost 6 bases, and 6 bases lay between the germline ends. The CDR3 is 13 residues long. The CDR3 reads CASSLARVNEQFF. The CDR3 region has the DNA TGTGCCAGCAGCTTAGCGCGGGTCAATGAGCAGTTCTTC.

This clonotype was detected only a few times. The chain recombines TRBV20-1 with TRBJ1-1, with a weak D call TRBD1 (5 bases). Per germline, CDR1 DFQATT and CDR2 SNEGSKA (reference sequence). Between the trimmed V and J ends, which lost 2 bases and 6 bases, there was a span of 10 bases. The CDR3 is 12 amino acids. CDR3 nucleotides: TGCAGTGCTAGATGGTGGGGACCTGAAGCTTTCTTT. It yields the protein CSARWWGPEAFF.

CDR3 loop: CASSLTSGILNTGELFF. DNA of the CDR3: TGCGCCAGCAGCTTGACTAGCGGGATATTGAACACCGGGGAGCTGTTTTTT. The V gene is TRBV5-1, the J gene TRBJ2-2; 10 bases align to TRBD2. In germline, CDR1 is SGHRS, CDR2 YFSETQ. The V gene end was trimmed by 1 base and the J gene end by 1 base; junction bases not matched to a gene: 4. The CDR3 is 17 amino acids.

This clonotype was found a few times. CDR3 region: CASRPPGTLTDTQYF. The DNA for the CDR3 is TGCGCCAGCAGACCTCCCGGGACTCTCACAGATACGCAGTATTTT. The gene calls are TRBV5-1 and TRBJ2-3; D might be TRBD2 (6 bases). The CDR3 contains 15 residues. Looked up from germline, CDR1 is SGHRS and CDR2 is YFSETQ. V lost 5 bases to trimming and J lost 2 bases, with 15 bases between them. Supplemented by reference TRBV5-1 and TRBJ2-3, the full variable domain reads KAGVTQTPRYLIKTRGQQVTLSCSPISGHRSVSWYQQTPGQGLQFLFEYFSETQRNKGNFPGRFSGRQFSNSRSEMNVSTLELGDSALYLCASRPPGTLTDTQYFGPGTRLTVL.

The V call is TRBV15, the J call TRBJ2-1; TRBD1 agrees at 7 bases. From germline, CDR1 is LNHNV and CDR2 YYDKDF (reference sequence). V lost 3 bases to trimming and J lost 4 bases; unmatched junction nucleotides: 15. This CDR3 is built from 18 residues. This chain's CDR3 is CATSSLRGRQGLYNEQFF. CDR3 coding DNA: TGTGCCACCAGCAGCCTTAGAGGTCGACAGGGCTTATACAATGAGCAGTTCTTC.